This TCR beta chain was recorded in a study of blood T cell repertoires in COVID-19. The wider study: Italy, Spain and the United States were the sources of the convalescent and acute COVID-19 samples. Sources were T cells, B-cell-depleted T cells, or PBMCs; the material itself was cDNA or gDNA.

Patients from Seattle were sampled longitudinally, starting during active infection. The germline CDR1 and CDR2 sequences are MNHNS and SASEGT. Deletions cut 3 bases from V and 2 bases from J, with 8 bases between. The CDR3 has 13 amino acids. Methods used by the authors: Amplification of reference gene primers was used by the study to estimate nucleated cell counts. Profiled with immunoSEQ multiplex PCR; TCRdb holds only in-frame clones, not every one. Clonal size and the V and J genes are those of that table, whereas D and trimming came from the DNA. The sample lists 160,000 or so clones; about four fifths were seen once.

This clonotype was sampled from a woman aged 60-75 years with COVID-19, enrolled during active disease. V and J are TRBV6-1 and TRBJ2-7; no firm D call. What was sequenced was peripheral blood. CDR3 nucleotide sequence: TGTGCCAGCAGTGAGTCTCTCGCCTACGAGCAGTACTTC. Encoded protein: CASSESLAYEQYF.